The 10 T cell receptor beta chains below come from one sample, sequenced in a study of T cell repertoires in cytomegalovirus infection. These TCRs' antigens remain unknown. TCRdb recomputed calls from the reads with MiXCR, one row per CDR3 protein. The table shows some 480,000 distinct CDR3 sequences, with roughly a third occurring only once. Sequencing was performed on cultured PBMCs, taken from culture after CMV antigen stimulation. All receptors come from a human donor in good health (CMV status not recorded). Some clones in this sample may be carry-over from other donors' samples.

CDR3 sequence: CASSATLMGGIPPYEQYF. CDR3 nucleotides: TGTGCCAGCAGCGCCACCCTGATGGGCGGTATTCCCCCCTACGAGCAGTACTTC. The chain joins TRBV7-9 to TRBJ2-7, with D hard to call. Germline lookup yields CDR1 SEHNR and CDR2 FQNEAQ (reference sequence). V was shortened by 5 bases and J by 2 bases, with 25 bases between the two germline ends. The CDR3 runs 18 residues.

The chain joins TRBV28 to TRBJ2-7; D might be TRBD1 (6 bases). This CDR3 has 17 residues. Germline values: CDR1 MDHEN, CDR2 SYDVKM. V dropped 5 bases and J dropped 5 bases, with 25 bases sitting between them. CDR3 sequence reads: CASSTLDSPVRRNEQYF. For the CDR3, the DNA is TGTGCCAGCAGTACTCTGGACAGCCCCGTCAGGCGTAACGAGCAGTACTTC.

Here the CDR3 DNA reads TGTGCCAGCAGTTACATCAGCTCGGGAGTGGGTAGCGATGAGCAGTTCTTC. It translates to CASSYISSGVGSDEQFF. V and J are TRBV6-2 or TRBV6-3 and TRBJ2-1, with a tentative D call TRBD2 (6 bases). CDR3 length: 17 residues. Germline CDR1 is MNHEY and CDR2 is SVGEGT. Deletions cut 2 bases from V and 8 bases from J, with 22 bases between.

The chain employs TRBV9 and TRBJ2-5, with D possibly matching TRBD1 (5 bases). The CDR3 totals 14 residues. The germline gives CDR1 SGDLS, CDR2 YYNGEE. Trimming removed 6 bases from V and 5 bases from J, with 17 bases in between. CDR3 amino acids: CASILRPKGETQYF. CDR3 bases: TGTGCCAGCATTCTGCGTCCCAAGGGGGAGACCCAGTACTTC.

The rearrangement uses TRBV20-1 and TRBJ2-7; tentatively, D is TRBD2 (5 bases). Trimming removed 6 bases at V and 2 bases at J, with 17 bases between. Looked up from germline, CDR1 is DFQATT and CDR2 is SNEGSKA (reference sequence). The CDR3 runs to 14 residues. The CDR3 loop reads CSAPLPGYTYEQYF. As DNA, the CDR3 is TGCAGTGCCCCCCTGCCGGGGTATACCTACGAGCAGTACTTC.

This clonotype was counted ten times or more. The genes are TRBV4-3 and TRBJ2-5, with 10 positions matching TRBD2. This CDR3 comprises 17 residues. Unmatched junction bases numbered 7, after V lost 0 bases and J lost 3 bases. Germline CDR1 is LGHNA and CDR2 is YSLEER. The CDR3 sequence is CASSQDFGTSAKETQYF. The CDR3 DNA reads TGCGCCAGCAGCCAAGATTTTGGGACTAGCGCAAAAGAGACCCAGTACTTC.

The chain carries TRBV23-1 and TRBJ2-1; D not resolved. TRBV23-1 is labeled an ORF, and its function is uncertain. The length of the CDR3 is 14 residues. Trimming took 0 bases from V and 3 from J, leaving 6 bases between them. The CDR3 coding sequence is TGCGCCAGCAGTCAATCACCGGACTACAATGAGCAGTTCTTC. Translated, it gives CASSQSPDYNEQFF.

The chain combines TRBV12-3 or TRBV12-4 with TRBJ1-1, with 7 bases aligning to TRBD1. The CDR3 runs to 16 residues. The V and J ends lost 7 bases and 0 bases, in that order; junction bases with no gene match: 11. CDR3 in DNA: TGTGCCAGCACCCTCCTAGGGGACAGAGTGAACACTGAAGCTTTCTTT. This codes for CASTLLGDRVNTEAFF.

This clonotype was found a few times. This chain joins TRBV7-9 and TRBJ2-5, with 11 bases lining up with TRBD2. Germline lookup yields CDR1 SEHNR and CDR2 FQNEAQ (reference sequence). The V gene end was trimmed by 2 bases and the J gene end by 5 bases; junction bases not matched to a gene: 4. The CDR3 loop spans 15 amino acids. In nucleotides, the CDR3 is TGTGCCAGCAGCTTAACTAGCGGGAGCTTCGAGACCCAGTACTTC. Translation gives CASSLTSGSFETQYF. Based on the CDR3 plus reference TRBV7-9 and TRBJ2-5, the full variable domain is DTGVSQNPRHKITKRGQNVTFRCDPISEHNRLYWYRQTLGQGPEFLTYFQNEAQLEKSRLLSDRFSAERPKGSFSTLEIQRTEQGDSAMYLCASSLTSGSFETQYFGPGTRLLVL.

This clonotype was seen a few times. The V call is TRBV4-3, the J call TRBJ1-5, with a weak D call TRBD1 (5 bases). CDR3 length: 15 amino acids. Deletions cut 0 bases from V and 7 bases from J, with 13 bases between. The germline gives CDR1 LGHNA, CDR2 YSLEER. In DNA, the CDR3 is TGCGCCAGCAGCCAAGAGGCGGTCCGGGGGCAGCCCCAGCATTTT. This encodes CASSQEAVRGQPQHF.